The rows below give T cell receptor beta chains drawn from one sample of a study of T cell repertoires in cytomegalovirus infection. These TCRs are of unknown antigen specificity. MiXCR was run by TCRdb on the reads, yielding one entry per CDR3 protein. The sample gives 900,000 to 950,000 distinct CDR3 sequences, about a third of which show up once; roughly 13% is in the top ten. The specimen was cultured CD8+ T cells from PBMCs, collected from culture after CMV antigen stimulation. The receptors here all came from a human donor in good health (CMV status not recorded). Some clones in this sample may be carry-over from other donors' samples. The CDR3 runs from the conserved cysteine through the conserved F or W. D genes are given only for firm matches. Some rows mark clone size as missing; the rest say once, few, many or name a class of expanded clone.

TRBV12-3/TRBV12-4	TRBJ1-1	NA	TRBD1	TGTGCCAGCAGTGATGTGACAGGGGAGAATTTAAAGGGCACTGAAGCTTTCTTT	CASSDVTGENLKGTEAFF
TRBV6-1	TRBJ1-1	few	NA	TGTGCCAGCAGTCATGGGACCTTCACTGAAGCTTTCTTT	CASSHGTFTEAFF
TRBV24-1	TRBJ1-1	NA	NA	TGTGCCACCAGTGATGGGGGCAGGACTGAAGCTTTCTTT	CATSDGGRTEAFF
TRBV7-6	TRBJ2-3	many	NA	TGTGCCAGCAGCATCCCGGCAGGACGTACCACAGATACGCAGTATTTT	CASSIPAGRTTDTQYF
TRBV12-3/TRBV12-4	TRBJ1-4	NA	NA	TGTGCCAGCCTTAATTATGAAAAACTGTTTTTT	CASLNYEKLFF
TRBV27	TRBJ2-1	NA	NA	TGTGCCAGCACAGGGGGGGTAAATTACAATGAGCAGTTCTTC	CASTGGVNYNEQFF
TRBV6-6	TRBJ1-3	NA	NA	TGTGCCAGCAGTTACAGCCGGGGTAACTCTGGAAACACCATATATTTT	CASSYSRGNSGNTIYF
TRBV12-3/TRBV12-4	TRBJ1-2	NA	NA	TGTGCCAGCAGCGCTTCAGGGGAGAATAAGAACTATGGCTACACCTTC	CASSASGENKNYGYTF
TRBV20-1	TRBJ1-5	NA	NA	TGCAGTGCTAGAGATTCCATAGGGTCTGCCCAGCATTTT	CSARDSIGSAQHF
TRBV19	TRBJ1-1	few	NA	TGTGCCAGTAGGACCCCTGGGGGGGACACTGAAGCTTTCTTT	CASRTPGGDTEAFF
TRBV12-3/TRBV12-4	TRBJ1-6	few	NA	TGTGCCAGCAATACGGGTGTTTATAATTCACCCCTCCACTTT	CASNTGVYNSPLHF
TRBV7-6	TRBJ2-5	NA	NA	TGTGCCAGCAGCTTAAAGGGGGCCCAGTACTTC	CASSLKGAQYF
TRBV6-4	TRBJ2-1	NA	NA	TGTGCCAGCAGTGACTTACAGGAGAGCTCCTACAATGAGCAGTTCTTC	CASSDLQESSYNEQFF
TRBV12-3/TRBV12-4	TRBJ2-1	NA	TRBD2	TGTGCCAGCAGTTTATACACTAGCGCGTTTGAGCAGTTCTTC	CASSLYTSAFEQFF
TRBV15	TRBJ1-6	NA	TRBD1	TGTGCCACCAGCAGAGGACAGGGGATTAATTCACCCCTCCACTTT	CATSRGQGINSPLHF
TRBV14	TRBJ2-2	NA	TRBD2	TGTGCCAGCAGCCAAGGTCGACTAGCGGGGGAGAACACCGGGGAGCTGTTTTTT	CASSQGRLAGENTGELFF
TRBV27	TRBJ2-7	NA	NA	TGTGCCAGCAGCCCCGGGACTCTCATCGAGCAGTACTTC	CASSPGTLIEQYF
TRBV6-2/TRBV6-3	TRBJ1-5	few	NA	TGTGCCAGCCTGCTCCACGGGGGGCTCAATCAGCCCCAGCATTTT	CASLLHGGLNQPQHF
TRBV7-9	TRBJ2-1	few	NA	TGTGCCAGCAGCATCGGAGGAGCCCCTCGGGATGAGCAGTTCTTC	CASSIGGAPRDEQFF
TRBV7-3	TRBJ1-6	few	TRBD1	TGTGCCAGCAGCCCGTACGGACAGGCCGGCGCACCCCTCCACTTT	CASSPYGQAGAPLHF
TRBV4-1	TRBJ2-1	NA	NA	TGCGCCAGCAGCCAAGGACGGTCTAATGAGCAGTTCTTC	CASSQGRSNEQFF
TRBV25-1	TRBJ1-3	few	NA	TGTGCCAGCAGTGAACCTCAAGACAGCTCTGGAAACACCATATATTTT	CASSEPQDSSGNTIYF
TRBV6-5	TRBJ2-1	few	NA	TGTGCCAGCAGTACGATCAGGGAATCGTACAATGAGCAGTTCTTC	CASSTIRESYNEQFF